One sample yielded the 2 T cell receptor beta chains listed below, sequenced in a study of blood T cell repertoires in COVID-19. Using immunoSEQ multiplex PCR, the repertoire was profiled, and TCRdb retains in-frame clones only, with some absent. The table includes under 200,000 clones, about 82% detected once. Sequencing input: PBMCs or T cells enriched from blood (not recorded which). The receptor set was obtained from a man aged 35-49 years with acute COVID-19.

In its sample, this clone was seen a few times. The chain employs TRBV6-2 or TRBV6-3 and TRBJ2-1, with 8 bases aligning to TRBD2. Per germline, CDR1 MNHEY and CDR2 SVGEGT. With V trimmed by 5 bases and J by 2 bases, 8 bases remained unmatched. This CDR3 region has 16 residues. DNA for the CDR3: TGTGCCAGCAGTCCACGGCCAGCGGGGGCCTACAATGAGCAGTTCTTC. This gives the protein CASSPRPAGAYNEQFF.

CDR3 nucleotide sequence: TGTGCCAGCAGTGAAGCGGGAGTCACCGGGGAGCTGTTTTTT. It codes for CASSEAGVTGELFF. The J gene is TRBJ2-2, the V gene TRBV6-1; TRBD2 might be the D (5 bases). The CDR3 is 14 amino acids. The germline CDR1 and CDR2 sequences are MNHNS and SASEGT. Trimming stripped 0 bases from V and 4 bases from J, with 6 bases between.